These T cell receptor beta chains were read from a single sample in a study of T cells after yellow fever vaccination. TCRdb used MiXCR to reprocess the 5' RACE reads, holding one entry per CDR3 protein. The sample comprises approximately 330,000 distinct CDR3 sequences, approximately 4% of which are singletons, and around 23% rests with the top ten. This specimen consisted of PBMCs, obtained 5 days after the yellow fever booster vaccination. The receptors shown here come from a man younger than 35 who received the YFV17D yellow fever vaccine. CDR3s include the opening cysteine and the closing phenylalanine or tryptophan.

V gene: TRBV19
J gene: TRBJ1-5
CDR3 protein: CASKQGDQPQHF

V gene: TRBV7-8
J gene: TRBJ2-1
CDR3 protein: CASSLELLYNEQFF

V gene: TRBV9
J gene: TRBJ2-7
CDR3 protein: CASGGSDGGYEQYF

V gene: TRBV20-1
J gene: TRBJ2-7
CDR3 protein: CSAVRGQGTYEQYF

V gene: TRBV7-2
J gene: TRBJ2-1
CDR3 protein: CASRSGGLDSYNEQFF

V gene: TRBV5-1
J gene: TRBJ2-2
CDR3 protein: CASSAGTSGYTGELFF

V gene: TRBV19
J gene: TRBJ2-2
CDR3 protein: CASTSRGADTGELFF

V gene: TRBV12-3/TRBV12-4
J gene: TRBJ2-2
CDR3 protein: CASTALDRENTGELFF

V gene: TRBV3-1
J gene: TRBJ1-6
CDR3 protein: CASSQAPGGETPLHF

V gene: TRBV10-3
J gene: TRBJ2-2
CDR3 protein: CAISAGTKNTGELFF

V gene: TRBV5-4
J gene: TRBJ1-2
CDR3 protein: CASSFYRQSATF

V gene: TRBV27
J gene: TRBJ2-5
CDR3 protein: CASSLYRGIQETQYF

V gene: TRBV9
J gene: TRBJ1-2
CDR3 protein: CASSVAPGGVEGYTF

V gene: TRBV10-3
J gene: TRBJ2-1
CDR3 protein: CAISLTRGTDNEQFF

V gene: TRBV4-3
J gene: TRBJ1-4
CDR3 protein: CASSLDRIGHLFF

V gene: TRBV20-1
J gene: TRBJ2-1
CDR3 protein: CSAGGLAGRDTYNEQFF

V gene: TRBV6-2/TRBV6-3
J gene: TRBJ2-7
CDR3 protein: CASLTSGGEQYF

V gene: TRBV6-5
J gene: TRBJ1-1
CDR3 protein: CASRATGGGFEAFF

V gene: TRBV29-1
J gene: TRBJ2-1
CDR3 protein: CSGPVAGAPYNEQFF

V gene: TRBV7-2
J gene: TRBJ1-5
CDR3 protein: CASSLQIGGNQPQHF

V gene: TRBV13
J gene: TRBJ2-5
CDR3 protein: CASSMTGGLETQYF

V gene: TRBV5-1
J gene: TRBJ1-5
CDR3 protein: CASSLDAERQPQHF

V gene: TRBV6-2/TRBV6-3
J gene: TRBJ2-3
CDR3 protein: CASSYATRGLARGLSDTQYF

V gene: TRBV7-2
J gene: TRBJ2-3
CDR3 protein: CASSQQGGRTDTQYF

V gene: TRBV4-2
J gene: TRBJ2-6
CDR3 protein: CASSQSTGRGANVLTF

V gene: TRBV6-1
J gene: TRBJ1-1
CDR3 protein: CASIASMMNTEAFF

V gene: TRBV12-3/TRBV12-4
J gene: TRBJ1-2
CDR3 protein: CASSTRDRGDYGYTF

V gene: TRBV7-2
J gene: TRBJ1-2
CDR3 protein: CASSPRWRQQVIGYTF

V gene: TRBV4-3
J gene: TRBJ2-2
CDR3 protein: CASSQDSSGFGELFF

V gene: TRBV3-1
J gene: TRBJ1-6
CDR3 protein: CAIDKHSPLHF

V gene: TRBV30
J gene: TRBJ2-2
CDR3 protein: CAWSATHRGLWTGELFF

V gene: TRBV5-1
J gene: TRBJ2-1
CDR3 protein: CASSLDLGLHNEQFF

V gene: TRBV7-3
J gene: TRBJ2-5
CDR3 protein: CASSLTEAVGETQYF

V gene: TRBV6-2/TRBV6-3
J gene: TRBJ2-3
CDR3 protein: CASSRAVSQYF

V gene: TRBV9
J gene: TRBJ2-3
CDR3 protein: CASSVTGGKDTQYF

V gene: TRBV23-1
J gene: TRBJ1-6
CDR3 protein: CASSQNSPLHF

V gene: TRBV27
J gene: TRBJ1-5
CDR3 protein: CASRRWGSQPQHF

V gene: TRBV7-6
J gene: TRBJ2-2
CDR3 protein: CASSLTVSRSGELFF

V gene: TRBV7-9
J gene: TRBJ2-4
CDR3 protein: CASSLQANIQYF

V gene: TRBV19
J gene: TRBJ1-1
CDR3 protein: CASLDRTHTGSSEAFF

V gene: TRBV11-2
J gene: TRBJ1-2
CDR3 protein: CASRYGTGGYYGYTF

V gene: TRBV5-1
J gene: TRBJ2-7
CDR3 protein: CASKADPSSYEQYF

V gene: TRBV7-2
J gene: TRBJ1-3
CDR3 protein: CASSPPGLQNTIYF

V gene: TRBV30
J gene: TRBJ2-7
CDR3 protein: CAWNREGDEQYF

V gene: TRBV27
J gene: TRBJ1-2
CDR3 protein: CASSLLGQGHGYTF

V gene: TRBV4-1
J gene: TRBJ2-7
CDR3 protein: CASSQGLAGPYEQYF

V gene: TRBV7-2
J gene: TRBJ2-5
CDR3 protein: CASSSRWGSWQAQETQYF

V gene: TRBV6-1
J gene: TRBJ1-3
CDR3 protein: CASSEQGSSGNTIYF

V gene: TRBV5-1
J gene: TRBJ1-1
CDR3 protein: CASRLATGGEGTEAFF

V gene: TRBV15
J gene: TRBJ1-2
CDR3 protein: CATSRDQGFSPYGYTF

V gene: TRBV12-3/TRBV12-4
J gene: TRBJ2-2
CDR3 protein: CASVTGTVTGELFF

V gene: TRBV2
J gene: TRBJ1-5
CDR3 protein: CASSEGPHQPQHF

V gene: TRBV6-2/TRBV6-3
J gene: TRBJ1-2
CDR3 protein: CASSFTGSNYGYTF